Shown below are 3 T cell receptor beta chains from a single sample sequenced in a study of blood T cell repertoires in COVID-19. Clones were read by immunoSEQ multiplex PCR, and TCRdb kept only the in-frame ones, dropping some. The table has about 260,000 clones, about 91% seen once; the top ten hold approximately 2.9%. Sequenced sample: PBMCs or T cells enriched from blood (not recorded which). Receptors originate from a man aged 35 to 55 who had been exposed to COVID-19.

This clone was seen a single time. The V and J genes are TRBV19 and TRBJ1-6; TRBD1 matches 7 bases. Germline trimming cut 7 bases from V and 4 bases from J; bases unmatched to any gene: 7. CDR3 length equals 15 residues. Per the germline V gene, CDR1 is LNHDA and CDR2 is SQIVND (reference sequence). The CDR3 here is CASIGGTDYNSPLHF. In DNA form, the CDR3 reads TGTGCCAGTATCGGTGGGACAGATTATAATTCACCCCTCCACTTT.

The V call is TRBV5-1, the J call TRBJ1-1; possibly TRBD1 for D (6 bases). The CDR3 totals 14 residues. Germline lookup yields CDR1 SGHRS and CDR2 YFSETQ. V lost 0 bases and J lost 6, with 12 bases in between. Written as DNA, the CDR3 is TGCGCCAGCAGCTTGGAACAGGGCTGGGCTGAAGCTTTCTTT. Amino acids: CASSLEQGWAEAFF.

This chain connects TRBV6-6 to TRBJ1-5; TRBD1 agrees at 7 bases. CDR1 is MNHNY, CDR2 SVGAGI, per germline (reference sequence). J was trimmed by 6 bases and V by 2 bases; bases with no gene match: 4. This CDR3 is 14 amino acids long. The CDR3 region is CASSYGTETQPQHF. The DNA of the CDR3 is TGTGCCAGCAGTTACGGGACAGAAACTCAGCCCCAGCATTTT.